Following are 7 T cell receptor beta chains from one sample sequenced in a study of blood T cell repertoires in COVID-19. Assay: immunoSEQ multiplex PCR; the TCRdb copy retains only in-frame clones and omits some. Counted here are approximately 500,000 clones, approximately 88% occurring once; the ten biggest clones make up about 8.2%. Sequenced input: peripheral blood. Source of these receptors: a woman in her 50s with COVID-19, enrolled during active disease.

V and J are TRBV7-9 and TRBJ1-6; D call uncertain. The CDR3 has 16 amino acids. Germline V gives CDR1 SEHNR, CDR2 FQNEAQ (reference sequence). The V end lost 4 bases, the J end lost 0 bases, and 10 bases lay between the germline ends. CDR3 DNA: TGTGCCAGCAGCTCGTCCAGAAGCTCCTATAATTCACCCCTCCACTTT. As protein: CASSSSRSSYNSPLHF.

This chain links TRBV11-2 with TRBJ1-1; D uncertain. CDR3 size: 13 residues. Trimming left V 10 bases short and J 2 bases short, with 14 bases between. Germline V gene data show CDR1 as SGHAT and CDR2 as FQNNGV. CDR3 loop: CATRPRSNTEAFF. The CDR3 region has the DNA TGTGCCACCAGACCTCGCAGTAACACTGAAGCTTTCTTT.

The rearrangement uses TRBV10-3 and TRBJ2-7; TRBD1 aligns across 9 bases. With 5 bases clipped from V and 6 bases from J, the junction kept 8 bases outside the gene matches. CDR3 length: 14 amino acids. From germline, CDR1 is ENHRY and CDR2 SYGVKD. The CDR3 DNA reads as TGTGCCATCAGTCCCGGGACAGGGAATGGCGAGCAGTACTTC. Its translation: CAISPGTGNGEQYF.

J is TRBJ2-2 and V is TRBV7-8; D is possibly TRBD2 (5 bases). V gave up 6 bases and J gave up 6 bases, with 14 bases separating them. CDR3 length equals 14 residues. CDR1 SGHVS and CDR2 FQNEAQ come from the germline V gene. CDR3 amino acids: CASSPGVRAGELFF. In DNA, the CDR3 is TGTGCCAGCAGTCCCGGGGTTAGGGCCGGGGAGCTGTTTTTT.

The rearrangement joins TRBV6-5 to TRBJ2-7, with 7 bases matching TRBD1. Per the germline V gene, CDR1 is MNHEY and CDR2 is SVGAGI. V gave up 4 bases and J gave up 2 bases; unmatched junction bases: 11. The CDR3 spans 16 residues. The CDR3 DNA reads TGTGCCAGCAGTTCCCAAGGGGGCCAGGCACCCTACGAGCAGTACTTC. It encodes CASSSQGGQAPYEQYF.

The CDR3 coding sequence is TGTGCCACCAAGGCGGGGGCCGACACCGGGGAGCTGTTTTTT. As protein: CATKAGADTGELFF. This chain connects TRBV24-1 to TRBJ2-2; D perhaps matches TRBD2 (7 bases). V was pared by 8 bases and J by 3 bases, with 12 bases between. The CDR3 has 14 amino acids. Germline V gene sequence: CDR1 KGHDR, CDR2 SFDVKD.

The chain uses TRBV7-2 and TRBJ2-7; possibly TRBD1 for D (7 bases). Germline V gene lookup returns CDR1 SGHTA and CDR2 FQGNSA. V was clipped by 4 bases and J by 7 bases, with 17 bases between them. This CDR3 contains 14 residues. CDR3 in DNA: TGTGCCAGCAGCTGGGGGGACAGACCTATGGAGCAGTACTTC. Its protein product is CASSWGDRPMEQYF.